Listed below are T cell receptor beta chains from one sample, sequenced in a study of T cell changes during pregnancy in multiple sclerosis. TCRdb's copy holds only in-frame clones and misses some; the assay was immunoSEQ multiplex PCR. The sample consists of some 94,000 clones, around 90% of them appearing once. Sequences were derived from peripheral blood, sampled in the first trimester of pregnancy. These receptors originate from a female donor with multiple sclerosis, enrolled in a pregnancy study. CDR3s include the opening cysteine and the closing phenylalanine or tryptophan. D genes are given only for firm matches. The size of a clone is reported for some rows only, either as once, few or many, or as a class for expanded clones.

abundance,j_gene,v_gene,d_gene,CDR3nt,CDR3aa
-,TRBJ2-3,TRBV5-1,TRBD2,TGCGCCAGCAGCTTGGGTGGACTAGATTTAGATACGCAGTATTTT,CASSLGGLDLDTQYF
-,TRBJ2-1,TRBV4-3,TRBD1,TGCGCCAGCAGCCAAGAATTGGGACAGCTCTACAATGAGCAGTTCTTC,CASSQELGQLYNEQFF
few,TRBJ1-5,TRBV6-1,-,TGTGCCAGCAGTGAAAGCTATAGCAATCAGCCCCAGCATTTT,CASSESYSNQPQHF
-,TRBJ2-1,TRBV15,TRBD1,TGTGCCACCAGCAGAGATCTGGGACAGGGGGGCAATGAGCAGTTCTTC,CATSRDLGQGGNEQFF
-,TRBJ2-1,TRBV19,TRBD2,TGTGCCACCAAACCCGGCCGGACTAGCGGGAGCGATGAGCAGTTCTTC,CATKPGRTSGSDEQFF
-,TRBJ2-5,TRBV7-9,TRBD2,TGTGCCAGCAGCTCAGACGCCGGGACTAGCGGGAGTTCCCGGCAGACCCAGTACTTC,CASSSDAGTSGSSRQTQYF
-,TRBJ2-3,TRBV7-9,-,TGTGCCAGCAGCTACCCTAGCAAAGATACGCAGTATTTT,CASSYPSKDTQYF
-,TRBJ1-2,TRBV27,-,TGTGCCAGCAGTTTTCAGGGGAACTATGGCTACACCTTC,CASSFQGNYGYTF
-,TRBJ2-2,TRBV2,TRBD2,TGTGCCTTTCGACCCGCCGGACTAGCGGGGGGCACCGGGGAGCTGTTTTTT,CAFRPAGLAGGTGELFF
once,TRBJ2-3,TRBV5-1,TRBD2,TGCGCCAGCAGCTTGGCCAGCGGGAGCCCAGATACGCAGTATTTT,CASSLASGSPDTQYF
-,TRBJ2-2,TRBV4-3,-,TGCGCCAGCAGCCAAGATGCCCAGGGGACGAACACCGGGGAGCTGTTTTTT,CASSQDAQGTNTGELFF
-,TRBJ1-1,TRBV11-2,-,TGTGCCAGCAGCTTTCGGGGAACGCGCGGGAACACTGAAGCTTTCTTT,CASSFRGTRGNTEAFF
-,TRBJ1-2,TRBV7-2,TRBD1,TGTGCCAGCAGCGCGGACAGGGCGTATGGCTACACCTTC,CASSADRAYGYTF
-,TRBJ2-2,TRBV19,-,TGTGCCAGTAGCCCGACTAGTGCCACCGGGGAGCTGTTTTTT,CASSPTSATGELFF
once,TRBJ2-3,TRBV5-6,TRBD2,TGTGCCAGCAGCTTGCGAGCGGGAGTCTCAGATACGCAGTATTTT,CASSLRAGVSDTQYF
-,TRBJ2-2,TRBV5-1,-,TGCGCCAGCAGGGGGGACTTAACGAACACCGGGGAGCTGTTTTTT,CASRGDLTNTGELFF
-,TRBJ2-1,TRBV7-9,-,TGTGCCAGCAGCTCGGTGGGGTTGCGGGGTCCCTCCTACAATGAGCAGTTCTTC,CASSSVGLRGPSYNEQFF